Following are 32 T cell receptor beta chains from one sample sequenced in a study of blood T cell repertoires in COVID-19. Method: immunoSEQ multiplex PCR; TCRdb's copy keeps in-frame clones and lacks some. The repertoire holds around 47,000 clones, with 85% to 90% as singletons. The sample taken for sequencing was peripheral blood. The source is a man over 45 with active COVID-19.

The rearrangement links TRBV29-1 to TRBJ2-3; D unresolved. Between the trimmed V and J ends, which lost 6 bases and 6 bases, there was a span of 16 bases. The CDR3 length is 13 residues. Germline V gene lookup returns CDR1 SQVTM and CDR2 ANQGSEA. The CDR3 nucleotides read TGCAGCGTCGACAAAGCCCTCCAGGATACGCAGTATTTT. It specifies CSVDKALQDTQYF.

The V call is TRBV15, the J call TRBJ1-1; the D is unclear. This CDR3 region has 12 residues. V was clipped by 1 base and J by 7 bases, with 7 bases between them. The germline V gene encodes CDR1 LNHNV and CDR2 YYDKDF (reference sequence). CDR3 sequence reads: CATSRVSDEAFF. CDR3 nucleotides: TGTGCCACCAGCAGAGTGTCAGATGAAGCTTTCTTT.

The chain combines TRBV5-1 with TRBJ1-1, with D perhaps matching TRBD1 (6 bases). The CDR3 has 17 amino acids. CDR1 and CDR2 from the germline V gene are SGHRS and YFSETQ. V was clipped by 4 bases and J by 1 base, with 20 bases between them. DNA for the CDR3: TGCGCCAGCAGCCCGGGGGCGGGAGGGAAAGGGAACACTGAAGCTTTCTTT. Encoded protein: CASSPGAGGKGNTEAFF.

CDR3: CASSMGRATTNQPQHF. For the CDR3, the DNA is TGTGCCAGTAGTATGGGCAGGGCCACCACCAATCAGCCCCAGCATTTT. This rearrangement joins TRBV19 to TRBJ1-5; possibly TRBD1 for D (5 bases). The length of the CDR3 is 16 residues. Trimming stripped 3 bases from V and 3 bases from J, with 15 bases between. Germline V gene data show CDR1 as LNHDA and CDR2 as SQIVND (reference sequence).

The J gene is TRBJ1-3, the V gene TRBV27; 7 nucleotides match TRBD1. The CDR3 contains 16 residues. The V gene's germline CDR1 is MNHEY and CDR2 SMNVEV (reference sequence). Trimming at V came to 2 bases and at J to 4 bases, leaving 8 bases not matched to a gene. CDR3 amino acids: CASSLGPGGAGNTIYF. CDR3 DNA sequence: TGTGCCAGCAGTTTAGGGCCAGGGGGAGCGGGAAACACCATATATTTT.

The J gene is TRBJ1-6, the V gene TRBV10-3; D is unresolved. Between the trimmed V and J ends, which lost 7 bases and 8 bases, there was a span of 12 bases. The CDR3 is 13 residues long. The germline gives CDR1 ENHRY, CDR2 SYGVKD. In DNA form, the CDR3 reads TGTGCCATCATAAGAGGGAGTGATTCACCCCTCCACTTT. Translation gives CAIIRGSDSPLHF.

The chain uses TRBV15 and TRBJ2-7; 9 nucleotides align to TRBD2. CDR3 length: 16 residues. In germline, CDR1 is LNHNV, CDR2 YYDKDF (reference sequence). Germline trimming cut 1 base from V and 2 bases from J; bases unmatched to any gene: 6. CDR3 coding DNA: TGTGCCACCAGCAGAGGGTCTCGCGGGGGGGCCTACGAGCAGTACTTC. Its translation is CATSRGSRGGAYEQYF.

The chain couples TRBV7-9 to TRBJ2-1; TRBD2 matches 11 bases. This CDR3 has 15 amino acids. J gave up 2 bases and V 4 bases, and 1 base lay outside the gene matches. In germline, CDR1 is SEHNR, CDR2 FQNEAQ (reference sequence). The CDR3, as DNA: TGTGCCAGCAGCTCACTAGCGGGGGCCTACAATGAGCAGTTCTTC. This sequence encodes CASSSLAGAYNEQFF.

V usage is TRBV5-4 and J usage is TRBJ2-5, with 7 bases fitting TRBD2. Germline V gene lookup returns CDR1 SGHNT and CDR2 YYREEE (reference sequence). The CDR3 has 16 amino acids. V was pared by 3 bases and J by 0 bases, with 8 bases of the junction left unmatched. The DNA of the CDR3 is TGTGCCAGCAGCTCCCTTCTTACTAGCGACCAAGAGACCCAGTACTTC. Its translation: CASSSLLTSDQETQYF. Together with reference TRBV5-4 and TRBJ2-5, the CDR3 gives the full variable domain: ETGVTQSPTHLIKTRGQQVTLRCSSQSGHNTVSWYQQALGQGPQFIFQYYREEENGRGNFPPRFSGLQFPNYSSELNVNALELDDSALYLCASSSLLTSDQETQYFGPGTRLLVL.

The V and J genes are TRBV30 and TRBJ1-1; no clear D gene. CDR1 and CDR2 (germline): GTSNPN, SVGIG (reference sequence). Trimming removed 0 bases at V and 4 bases at J, with 24 bases between. The CDR3 has 18 amino acids. The CDR3 protein is CAWSVHPLERATGTEAFF. CDR3 nucleotides: TGTGCCTGGAGTGTACACCCCCTCGAGAGGGCCACCGGCACTGAAGCTTTCTTT. Full variable domain (remainder filled in from reference TRBV30 and TRBJ1-1): SQTIHQWPATLVQPVGSPLSLECTVEGTSNPNLYWYRQAAGRGLQLLFYSVGIGQISSEVPQNLSASRPQDRQFILSSKKLLLSDSGFYLCAWSVHPLERATGTEAFFGQGTRLTVV.

The gene calls are TRBV14 and TRBJ2-5; D possibly corresponds to TRBD2 (6 bases). The CDR3 runs to 16 residues. V was shortened by 2 bases and J by 1 base, with 14 bases between the two germline ends. Germline CDR1 and CDR2: SGHDN and FVKESK. This CDR3 reads CASSQLIGRLQETQYF. In nucleotides, the CDR3 is TGTGCCAGCAGCCAACTTATAGGGAGGCTCCAAGAGACCCAGTACTTC.

This rearrangement joins TRBV19 to TRBJ1-4; 9 nucleotides match TRBD1. Trimming cost V 3 bases and J 8 bases; bases outside gene matches: 4. The CDR3 loop spans 14 amino acids. Germline CDR1 and CDR2: LNHDA and SQIVND (reference sequence). CDR3 amino acids: CASSMDRGWEKLFF. CDR3 nucleotides: TGTGCCAGTAGTATGGACAGGGGTTGGGAAAAACTGTTTTTT.

The chain joins TRBV3-1 (or the pseudogene TRBV3-2) to TRBJ2-3; possible D gene TRBD2, 6 bases. CDR1 and CDR2 from the germline V gene are LGHDT and YNNKEL (reference sequence). The CDR3 extends over 14 amino acids. The V end lost 4 bases, the J end lost 6 bases, and 14 bases lay between the germline ends. The CDR3 loop reads CASSRLVGGDTQYF. The CDR3 bases are TGTGCCAGCAGCCGCCTGGTTGGGGGGGATACGCAGTATTTT.

CDR3 DNA sequence: TGTGCCAGCAGCCGGGTAGCGGGGTCCTACAATGAGCAGTTCTTC. Translating it yields CASSRVAGSYNEQFF. The chain has TRBV6-5 and TRBJ2-1, with 8 positions matching TRBD2. The CDR3 totals 15 residues. V shed 6 bases, J shed 1 base, and the junction held 5 bases outside the gene matches. The germline CDR1 and CDR2 sequences are MNHEY and SVGAGI.

The rearrangement links TRBV4-2 to TRBJ2-5; D is unclear. V dropped 0 bases and J dropped 4 bases, with 21 bases sitting between them. CDR3 length equals 18 residues. Germline V CDR1 and CDR2: LGHNA, YNFKEQ. The CDR3 DNA is TGTGCCAGCAGCCAAGATCGTCAGACGTCGTGGAGTGGAGAGACCCAGTACTTC. Protein product: CASSQDRQTSWSGETQYF.

This chain uses TRBV6-5 with TRBJ2-4, with a weak D call TRBD2 (6 bases). Trimming removed 7 bases from V and 4 bases from J, with 14 bases in between. CDR1 MNHEY and CDR2 SVGAGI come from the germline V gene. The CDR3 runs to 14 residues. Here the CDR3 reads CASTPRRGKNIQYF. CDR3 DNA: TGTGCCAGCACACCCCGGAGGGGAAAAAACATTCAGTACTTC.

The chain recombines TRBV7-3 with TRBJ2-1; 8 bases are shared with TRBD2. The CDR3 has 17 amino acids. Per the germline V gene, CDR1 is SGHTA and CDR2 is FQGTGA. V lost 2 bases to trimming and J lost 4 bases; unmatched junction nucleotides: 10. This chain's CDR3 is CASSLASGLGTYNEQFF. The CDR3 DNA sequence: TGTGCCAGCAGCTTAGCTAGCGGGCTGGGGACTTACAATGAGCAGTTCTTC.

J is TRBJ2-3 and V is TRBV7-8; 8 positions agree with TRBD1. From germline, CDR1 is SGHVS and CDR2 FQNEAQ. The CDR3 runs 14 residues. The trim removed 5 bases at V and 3 bases at J, leaving 4 bases unmatched. The CDR3 spells CASSRTGSTDTQYF. For the CDR3, the DNA is TGTGCCAGCAGCCGGACAGGGTCAACAGATACGCAGTATTTT. Complete variable domain (other parts from reference TRBV7-8 and TRBJ2-3): GAGVSQSPRYKVAKRGQDVALRCDPISGHVSLFWYQQALGQGPEFLTYFQNEAQLDKSGLPSDRFFAERPEGSVSTLKIQRTQQEDSAVYLCASSRTGSTDTQYFGPGTRLTVL.

This chain joins TRBV6-1 and TRBJ1-6, with 9 bases fitting TRBD1. This CDR3 spans 16 amino acids. The ends lost 3 bases at V and 11 bases at J; junction bases unmatched: 11. The germline CDR1 and CDR2 sequences are MNHNS and SASEGT. CDR3 DNA sequence: TGTGCCAGCAGTGACCCCCGAGGACAGGGGAGTCCACCCCTCCACTTT. It translates to CASSDPRGQGSPPLHF.

The chain employs TRBV3-1 (or the pseudogene TRBV3-2) and TRBJ2-7, with 8 bases that match TRBD2. The V gene's germline CDR1 is LGHDT and CDR2 YNNKEL (reference sequence). The CDR3 sequence is 14 residues long. The junction had 6 bases not matched to a gene; V was cut back by 4 bases and J by 4 bases. CDR3 in DNA: TGTGCCAGCAGCCCGCCAGCGGGAGCTTACGAGCAGTACTTC. It translates to CASSPPAGAYEQYF.

The chain has TRBV5-4 and TRBJ1-1; D might be TRBD1 (5 bases). This CDR3 is built from 14 residues. The germline gives CDR1 SGHNT, CDR2 YYREEE (reference sequence). V shed 6 bases and J shed 0 bases, with 12 bases lying between them. CDR3 bases: TGTGCCAGCAACGCCAGGGTTATGAACACTGAAGCTTTCTTT. Translating gives CASNARVMNTEAFF.

This clone appeared a few times. The rearrangement uses TRBV3-1 (or the pseudogene TRBV3-2) and TRBJ2-1; the match to TRBD2 covers 8 bases. Trimming at V came to 4 bases and at J to 12 bases, leaving 5 bases not matched to a gene. In germline, CDR1 is LGHDT, CDR2 YNNKEL (reference sequence). This CDR3 comprises 12 residues. The CDR3 DNA is TGTGCCAGCAGCCCTCCAAGCGGGGGGCAGTTCTTC. This sequence encodes CASSPPSGGQFF.

The chain is built from TRBV5-6 and TRBJ1-5; D call uncertain. Trimming removed 0 bases from V and 7 bases from J, with 11 bases in between. Germline V gene lookup returns CDR1 SGHDT and CDR2 YYEEEE. The CDR3 is 14 residues long. CDR3: CASSLGGVKQPQHF. CDR3 DNA: TGTGCCAGCAGCTTGGGCGGGGTGAAACAGCCCCAGCATTTT.

CDR3 in amino acids: CASSLLGQGVNEQFF. CDR3 DNA: TGTGCCAGCAGCCTACTCGGACAGGGAGTAAATGAGCAGTTCTTC. The V and J genes are TRBV7-3 and TRBJ2-1, with 8 nucleotides matching TRBD1. CDR3 length: 15 residues. Germline trimming cut 5 bases from V and 7 bases from J; bases unmatched to any gene: 10. The germline CDR1 and CDR2 sequences are SGHTA and FQGTGA.

This clone was picked up a small number of times. This chain links TRBV9 with TRBJ2-7; D unresolved. The length of the CDR3 is 13 residues. Germline loops: CDR1 SGDLS, CDR2 YYNGEE. Trimming cost V 0 bases and J 5 bases, with 9 bases left between them. CDR3 in DNA: TGTGCCAGCAGCGTAGCTAACGCCGACGAGCAGTACTTC. Its protein is CASSVANADEQYF.

Only one count was recorded for this clone. This chain connects TRBV11-2 to TRBJ2-3; D is perhaps TRBD2 (6 bases). Germline V CDR1 and CDR2: SGHAT, FQNNGV. V was cut by 4 bases and J by 5 bases, with 7 bases left in between. The CDR3 length is 12 residues. As DNA, the CDR3 is TGTGCCAGCAGCTCTAGCGTAGATACGCAGTATTTT. It codes for CASSSSVDTQYF.

This clone was seen more than once but under ten times. V usage is TRBV19 and J usage is TRBJ1-6; D is undetermined. The CDR3 consists of 16 residues. V was trimmed by 3 bases and J by 5 bases, leaving 14 bases between them. Per germline, CDR1 LNHDA and CDR2 SQIVND (reference sequence). The CDR3 protein is CASSIGWEANNSPLHF. The CDR3, as DNA: TGTGCCAGTAGTATCGGATGGGAGGCCAATAATTCACCCCTCCACTTT.

The rearrangement uses TRBV28 and TRBJ1-2, with 10 bases aligning to TRBD1. V was pared by 6 bases and J by 8 bases, with 9 bases of the junction left unmatched. The CDR3 spans 14 residues. Germline V gene sequence: CDR1 MDHEN, CDR2 SYDVKM. CDR3 DNA: TGTGCCAGCAGCAAAGACAGGGGGCGGAGGGGCTACACCTTC. Its protein product is CASSKDRGRRGYTF.

CDR3 amino acids: CASSQVRTEVGELFF. The CDR3 nucleotides read TGCGCCAGCAGCCAAGTTCGGACAGAGGTCGGGGAGCTGTTTTTT. This chain connects TRBV4-1 to TRBJ2-2, with D maybe TRBD1 (6 bases). V lost 1 base and J lost 7, with 13 bases in between. CDR3 length equals 15 residues. Looked up from germline, CDR1 is MGHRA and CDR2 is YSYEKL.

This clone was detected only a few times. The chain uses TRBV7-8 and TRBJ1-6; TRBD1 matches at 7 bases. The germline CDR1 and CDR2 sequences are SGHVS and FQNEAQ. This CDR3 is 16 amino acids long. Unmatched junction bases numbered 12, after V lost 3 bases and J lost 10 bases. The CDR3 DNA sequence: TGTGCCAGCAGCTTTGGCACAGGGGTATTTCGGTCACCCCTCCACTTT. Its protein product is CASSFGTGVFRSPLHF.

The chain uses TRBV10-3 and TRBJ1-3; 8 positions agree with TRBD1. With V trimmed by 2 bases and J by 2 bases, 5 bases remained unmatched. Germline V gives CDR1 ENHRY, CDR2 SYGVKD. The CDR3 has 16 residues. The CDR3 region is CAISEPRTGPGNTIYF. CDR3 in DNA: TGTGCCATCAGTGAGCCCCGGACAGGGCCTGGAAACACCATATATTTT.

This chain links TRBV9 with TRBJ1-5; perhaps TRBD1 as D (6 bases). There are 14 residues in the CDR3. The germline V gene has CDR1 SGDLS and CDR2 YYNGEE. The V end was cut by 3 bases, the J end by 11 bases, with 18 bases between. The chain's CDR3 is CASSAGQPGGAQHF. The CDR3 DNA is TGTGCCAGCAGCGCCGGACAGCCGGGGGGGGCCCAGCATTTT.